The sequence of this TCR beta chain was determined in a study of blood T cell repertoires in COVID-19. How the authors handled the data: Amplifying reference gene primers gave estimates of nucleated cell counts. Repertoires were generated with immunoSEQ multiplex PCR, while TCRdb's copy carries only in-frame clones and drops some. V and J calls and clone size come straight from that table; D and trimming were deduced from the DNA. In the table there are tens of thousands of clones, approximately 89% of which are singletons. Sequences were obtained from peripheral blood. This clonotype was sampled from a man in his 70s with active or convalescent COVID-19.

CDR3 sequence: CAISESSNTDTQYF. The CDR3 nucleotides are TGTGCCATCAGTGAGTCGTCCAACACAGATACGCAGTATTTT. The genes are TRBV10-3 and TRBJ2-3; D not resolved. The CDR3 contains 14 residues. Germline V gene lookup returns CDR1 ENHRY and CDR2 SYGVKD. Trimming cost V 0 bases and J 2 bases, with 6 bases left between them.